A selection of T cell receptor beta chains follows, all from one sample in a study of OX40 agonist ivuxolimab in advanced cancers. Some clones are missing from TCRdb's copy, which holds only in-frame ones; the method was immunoSEQ multiplex PCR. The sample records about 96,000 clones, under 90% being singletons. The material was CD4+ or CD8+ T cells sorted from blood, obtained in a trial of the OX40 agonist ivuxolimab. These receptors all stem from an adult with an advanced solid tumor such as melanoma, head and neck, liver or kidney cancer. CDR3s include the opening cysteine and the closing phenylalanine or tryptophan. Each record gives: J gene, D gene, clone size, V gene, CDR3 protein, CDR3 DNA. A D gene is named only where the DNA matches it firmly. The size entry is marked missing in some rows and otherwise reads once, few, many or a size class.

TRBJ1-4 | TRBD1 | - | TRBV19 | CASGGQGARGEKLFF | TGTGCCAGTGGGGGACAGGGGGCGCGAGGTGAAAAACTGTTTTTT
TRBJ2-7 | - | few | TRBV5-6 | CASSLGTDYEQYF | TGTGCCAGCAGCTTGGGGACAGACTACGAGCAGTACTTC
TRBJ2-4 | TRBD1 | once | TRBV5-1 | CASSTGQGLNIQYF | TGCGCCAGCAGCACGGGACAGGGGTTAAACATTCAGTACTTC
TRBJ2-1 | - | - | TRBV9 | CASSVERSSYNEQFF | TGTGCCAGCAGCGTAGAAAGGAGCTCCTACAATGAGCAGTTCTTC
TRBJ2-7 | TRBD1 | - | TRBV4-3 | CASSLDRGEYEQYF | TGCGCCAGCAGCCTAGACAGGGGGGAATACGAGCAGTACTTC
TRBJ1-2 | - | - | TRBV27 | CASSSPLQHRVQGYTF | TGTGCCAGCAGTTCCCCTCTTCAACACCGCGTTCAGGGCTACACCTTC
TRBJ2-1 | TRBD1 | - | TRBV6-6 | CASSPGQGNNEQFF | TGTGCCAGCAGTCCGGGACAGGGGAACAATGAGCAGTTCTTC
TRBJ2-2 | - | - | TRBV7-2 | CASSLAQRVLGTGELFF | TGTGCCAGCAGCTTAGCGCAGCGCGTCCTAGGGACCGGGGAGCTGTTTTTT
TRBJ2-7 | TRBD2 | - | TRBV14 | CASSQLLAGDPYEQYF | TGTGCCAGCAGCCAACTACTAGCGGGAGACCCCTACGAGCAGTACTTC
TRBJ1-6 | - | - | TRBV6-5 | CASSYGVHSPLHF | TGTGCCAGCAGTTACGGGGTCCACTCACCCCTCCACTTT
TRBJ2-3 | - | - | TRBV4-3 | CASSQVYTDTQYF | TGCGCCAGCAGCCAAGTCTACACAGATACGCAGTATTTT
TRBJ2-7 | - | - | TRBV11-1 | CASSSRGWNEQYF | TGTGCCAGCAGCTCCAGGGGTTGGAACGAGCAGTACTTC
TRBJ2-7 | TRBD2 | - | TRBV6-1 | CASGGLAGGYEQYF | TGTGCCAGCGGGGGACTAGCGGGAGGCTACGAGCAGTACTTC
TRBJ1-1 | TRBD1 | - | TRBV5-6 | CASSFRTGTTEAFF | TGTGCCAGCAGCTTCAGGACAGGGACCACTGAAGCTTTCTTT
TRBJ2-1 | - | - | TRBV11-1 | CASSPAVRGEQFF | TGTGCCAGCAGCCCCGCCGTAAGGGGTGAGCAGTTCTTC
TRBJ2-7 | TRBD1 | - | TRBV2 | CASSEALAGGYEQYF | TGTGCCAGCAGTGAAGCACTGGCAGGGGGCTACGAGCAGTACTTC
TRBJ1-1 | - | - | TRBV5-6 | CASSLVTGEAFF | TGTGCCAGCAGCTTGGTAACAGGGGAAGCTTTCTTT
TRBJ1-3 | - | - | TRBV4-3 | CASSQDLPPQDTIYF | TGCGCCAGCAGCCAAGATCTACCCCCTCAGGACACCATATATTTT
TRBJ2-3 | TRBD2 | - | TRBV4-3 | CASSQEGLGGRDTQYF | TGCGCCAGCAGCCAAGAGGGACTAGGGGGGAGAGATACGCAGTATTTT
TRBJ2-3 | - | - | TRBV7-2 | CASSLSPGVTDTQYF | TGTGCCAGCAGCTTATCCCCGGGAGTCACAGATACGCAGTATTTT
TRBJ1-1 | - | - | TRBV7-3 | CASSLWGNTEAFF | TGTGCCAGCAGCTTGTGGGGCAACACTGAAGCTTTCTTT
TRBJ2-7 | TRBD2 | few | TRBV2 | CASRQLGTTYEQYF | TGTGCCAGCAGGCAACTCGGGACTACCTACGAGCAGTACTTC
TRBJ2-7 | - | - | TRBV7-3 | CASSFRSGYEQYF | TGTGCCAGCAGCTTCCGGAGCGGGTACGAGCAGTACTTC
TRBJ2-7 | - | few | TRBV2 | CASSPGLPYEQYF | TGTGCCAGCAGTCCGGGGCTCCCCTACGAGCAGTACTTC
TRBJ2-1 | TRBD1 | - | TRBV9 | CASSVLDRAYNEQFF | TGTGCCAGCAGCGTACTGGACAGGGCGTACAATGAGCAGTTCTTC
TRBJ2-1 | TRBD2 | - | TRBV27 | CASRGTSGPYGQFF | TGTGCCAGCAGGGGGACTAGCGGGCCCTATGGGCAGTTCTTC
TRBJ1-5 | TRBD1 | - | TRBV4-3 | CASSQDGTGVQPQHF | TGCGCCAGCAGCCAAGACGGGACAGGTGTTCAGCCCCAGCATTTT
TRBJ2-7 | TRBD2 | few | TRBV9 | CASSVDAGGHGRLYEQYF | TGTGCCAGCAGCGTTGACGCGGGGGGGCACGGGAGACTCTACGAGCAGTACTTC
TRBJ2-1 | - | - | TRBV27 | CASQAQGRVNEQFF | TGTGCCAGCCAAGCACAGGGTAGGGTGAATGAGCAGTTCTTC
TRBJ2-1 | TRBD2 | - | TRBV10-1 | CASPRLAGGKTYNEQFF | TGCGCCAGCCCGCGGCTAGCGGGGGGTAAAACCTACAATGAGCAGTTCTTC
TRBJ2-7 | - | few | TRBV18 | CASSPPKMRVHEQYF | TGTGCCAGCTCACCACCGAAGATGCGTGTCCACGAGCAGTACTTC
TRBJ1-6 | - | - | TRBV10-3 | CAISGPDANSPLHF | TGTGCCATCAGTGGGCCAGACGCGAATTCACCCCTCCACTTT
TRBJ2-1 | TRBD2 | - | TRBV4-1 | CASSQDGAGSSYNEQFF | TGCGCCAGCAGCCAAGACGGAGCGGGGAGCTCCTACAATGAGCAGTTCTTC
TRBJ1-2 | - | - | TRBV30 | CAWSVIPPTIYGYTF | TGTGCCTGGAGTGTAATCCCCCCTACAATCTATGGCTACACCTTC
TRBJ2-4 | TRBD2 | - | TRBV4-1 | CASSPRTSGSRTLAKNIQYF | TGCGCCAGCAGCCCCCGGACTAGCGGGAGTAGGACCCTAGCCAAAAACATTCAGTACTTC
TRBJ1-2 | - | - | TRBV5-4 | CASSLDSPYGYTF | TGTGCCAGCAGCTTAGACAGTCCCTATGGCTACACCTTC
TRBJ1-4 | - | once | TRBV7-2 | CASSLGVPGVAEKLFF | TGTGCCAGCAGCTTAGGAGTCCCAGGGGTGGCTGAAAAACTGTTTTTT
TRBJ2-7 | - | once | TRBV27 | CASSPSTGLSSYEQYF | TGTGCCAGCAGTCCCTCGACAGGACTCAGCTCCTACGAGCAGTACTTC
TRBJ1-1 | - | many | TRBV7-3 | CASSLGTRAEAFF | TGTGCCAGCAGCTTAGGGACGAGGGCTGAAGCTTTCTTT
TRBJ2-7 | - | - | TRBV6-6 | CASSRRDPEQYF | TGTGCCAGCAGCCGTAGAGACCCCGAGCAGTACTTC